The 24 T cell receptor beta chains presented below share a single source sample, sequenced in a study of CD8+CD57+ T cells in acquired aplastic anemia. For sequencing, patients were chosen who had shown expansion of CD8+CD57+ cells by flow cytometry. Genomic DNA was employed as the template in profiling TCR beta VDJ and CDR3. From the reads, TCRdb called clonotypes with MiXCR, one entry per CDR3 protein. The table includes 100,000 to 150,000 distinct CDR3 sequences, roughly 40% detected once. The sample taken for sequencing was sorted CD4+, CD8+, or CD8+CD57+ T cells (not recorded which) from PBMCs. The receptor source for this set is a human donor with aplastic anemia.

About this clonotype: A much larger clone sits a single nucleotide away, making a read error possible. The chain has TRBV20-1 and TRBJ1-5; D perhaps matches TRBD1 (5 bases). The germline V and J ends were trimmed by 5 bases and 2 bases, with 19 bases remaining between them. Germline CDR1 reads DFQATT; CDR2 reads SNEGSKA (reference sequence). The CDR3 totals 16 residues. The CDR3 is CSAGGRIGHRNQPQHF. The CDR3 bases are TGCAGTGCTGGAGGAAGAATAGGACACCGCAATCAGCCCCAGCATTTT.

V gene TRBV19 combines with J gene TRBJ1-2; 12 nucleotides line up with TRBD1. Germline V gene sequence: CDR1 LNHDA, CDR2 SQIVND (reference sequence). CDR3 size: 14 residues. The V gene end was trimmed by 4 bases and the J gene end by 8 bases; junction bases not matched to a gene: 5. This chain's CDR3 is CASSTGTGGAGYTF. CDR3 nucleotides: TGTGCCAGTAGTACCGGGACAGGGGGCGCGGGCTACACCTTC.

A word on this clonotype: The junction departs from germline at one end; a sequencing error may be responsible. CDR3 amino acids: CATSGSNRGETQCF. CDR3 DNA: TGTGCCACCAGTGGTTCCAACCGTGGGGAGACCCAGTGCTTC. This chain links TRBV24-1 with TRBJ2-5; possibly TRBD2 for D (5 bases). The CDR3 is made up of 14 amino acids. The germline V gene has CDR1 KGHDR and CDR2 SFDVKD.

There are many counts of this clonotype. The CDR3 sequence: CASSQTNYGYTF. The DNA for the CDR3 is TGTGCCAGCAGTCAGACTAACTATGGCTACACCTTC. The chain joins TRBV12-3 or TRBV12-4 to TRBJ1-2, with D unresolved. Trimming took off 5 bases at V and 0 bases at J, with 4 bases between the two ends. This CDR3 comprises 12 residues.

As regards this clonotype: One end of the junction varies from germline; a read error may be responsible. The chain employs TRBV19 and TRBJ1-1; D is undetermined. CDR3 length: 14 residues. Germline values: CDR1 LNHDA, CDR2 SQIVND (reference sequence). CDR3 sequence reads: CASRIGSLGTEAFF. The CDR3 DNA is TGTGCCAGTAGAATAGGGTCTCTGGGCACTGAAGCTTTCTTT.

This clonotype was counted many times. CDR3 DNA: TGTGCCAGCAGCTTAATGAGGGGCTCTGGAAACACCATATATTTT. Translated: CASSLMRGSGNTIYF. The chain recombines TRBV7-8 with TRBJ1-3; tentatively, D is TRBD1 (5 bases). V lost 2 bases and J lost 0, with 8 bases in between. This CDR3 is built from 15 residues. Germline loops: CDR1 SGHVS, CDR2 FQNEAQ.

The chain recombines TRBV30 with TRBJ1-1; possibly TRBD1 for D (6 bases). This CDR3 has 15 residues. The germline V gene has CDR1 GTSNPN and CDR2 SVGIG (reference sequence). With 3 bases removed from V and 1 base from J, the gap between germline ends came to 15 bases. CDR3 nucleotide sequence: TGTGCCTGGAGGGGGGGGCGGACGCGGAACACTGAAGCTTTCTTT. This codes for CAWRGGRTRNTEAFF.

This clonotype was recorded at least ten times. V usage is TRBV7-2 and J usage is TRBJ1-2; 8 bases fit TRBD1. Germline V gene data show CDR1 as SGHTA and CDR2 as FQGNSA. Trimming took 1 base from V and 7 from J; bases not matched to a gene: 8. This CDR3 spans 15 amino acids. For the CDR3, the DNA is TGTGCCAGCAGCTTAGACTACGGGACAGGACGTGGCTACACCTTC. Protein product: CASSLDYGTGRGYTF.

The chain is built from TRBV4-2 and TRBJ2-3; D tentatively fits TRBD1 or TRBD2 (5 bases each). The CDR3 has 18 amino acids. Trimming removed 0 bases at V and 4 bases at J, with 20 bases between. Germline-derived CDR1 and CDR2 are LGHNA and YNFKEQ. The chain's CDR3 is CASSQEGVRKYGADTQYF. As DNA, the CDR3 is TGTGCCAGCAGCCAAGAGGGGGTCCGCAAGTATGGCGCAGATACGCAGTATTTT.

This chain joins TRBV5-5 and TRBJ2-7, with unresolved D. CDR3 length: 12 residues. The germline V gene encodes CDR1 SGHKS and CDR2 YYEKEE (reference sequence). V was pared by 5 bases and J by 5 bases, with 11 bases between. CDR3 loop: CASSLTRNEQYF. CDR3 in DNA: TGTGCCAGCAGTTTAACCAGGAACGAGCAGTACTTC.

This clonotype was counted many times. The chain is built from TRBV6-2 or TRBV6-3 and TRBJ2-7, with D uncertain. This CDR3 region has 16 residues. V dropped 5 bases and J dropped 2 bases, with 19 bases sitting between them. Per the germline V gene, CDR1 is MNHEY and CDR2 is SVGEGT. CDR3: CASSLPVWAVTYEQYF. In nucleotides, the CDR3 is TGTGCCAGCAGTCTACCAGTGTGGGCGGTTACCTACGAGCAGTACTTC.

This clonotype was observed many times. This chain connects TRBV7-2 to TRBJ1-1; TRBD1 matches 8 bases. Germline V gene sequence: CDR1 SGHTA, CDR2 FQGNSA. Germline trimming cut 5 bases from V and 1 base from J; bases unmatched to any gene: 6. The length of the CDR3 is 15 residues. Here the CDR3 DNA reads TGTGCCAGCAGCCAAAGGGGACAGGAGAACACTGAAGCTTTCTTT. This gives the protein CASSQRGQENTEAFF.

This clonotype was detected many times. The J gene is TRBJ2-7, the V gene TRBV5-4; TRBD1 might be the D (6 bases). Deletions cut 4 bases from V and 5 bases from J, with 19 bases between. Germline V gene data show CDR1 as SGHNT and CDR2 as YYREEE (reference sequence). CDR3 length: 15 residues. Here the CDR3 DNA reads TGTGCCAGCAGCAGGGGGAACAGGGTAGATGACGAGCAGTACGTC. As protein: CASSRGNRVDDEQYV.

This clonotype was seen at least ten times. V usage is TRBV7-2 and J usage is TRBJ1-5, with D possibly TRBD1 on 5 matching bases. V lost 6 bases and J lost 4, with 16 bases in between. The CDR3 spans 15 residues. The germline V gene has CDR1 SGHTA and CDR2 FQGNSA. This CDR3 reads CASSSGTAGNQPQHF. Here the CDR3 DNA reads TGTGCCAGCAGTTCCGGGACGGCGGGGAATCAGCCCCAGCATTTT.

This clonotype was seen at least ten times. This sequence joins TRBV5-1 and TRBJ2-3; no firm D call. Germline CDR1 and CDR2: SGHRS and YFSETQ. The CDR3 loop spans 13 amino acids. Between the trimmed V and J ends, which lost 2 bases and 5 bases, there was a span of 9 bases. This chain's CDR3 is CASSFSVGDTQYF. CDR3 sequence (DNA): TGCGCCAGCAGCTTCTCAGTCGGAGATACGCAGTATTTT.

This clonotype appeared once. The rearrangement joins TRBV12-3 or TRBV12-4 to TRBJ1-2; no firm D call. The V end was cut by 4 bases, the J end by 3 bases, with 6 bases between. The CDR3 runs to 12 residues. For the CDR3, the DNA is TGTGCCAGCAGTTGGGGTGACTATGGCTACACCTTC. Translating gives CASSWGDYGYTF.

This clonotype was observed many times. The chain combines TRBV5-5 with TRBJ2-7, with unresolved D. Germline CDR1 is SGHKS and CDR2 is YYEKEE (reference sequence). The CDR3 covers 14 residues. The V gene lost 1 base and the J gene lost 2 bases, with 10 bases spanning the gap. The CDR3 DNA reads TGTGCCAGCAGCTTGATTACAGCTACCTACGAGCAGTACTTC. Translation gives CASSLITATYEQYF.

The rearrangement joins TRBV25-1 to TRBJ1-5; 7 positions match TRBD1. Trimming cost V 7 bases and J 2 bases; bases outside gene matches: 5. The CDR3 runs 14 residues. Germline V lookup: CDR1 MGHDK, CDR2 SYGVNS. The CDR3 is CASTGGGGNQPQHF. CDR3 bases: TGTGCCAGCACGGGAGGGGGCGGCAATCAGCCCCAGCATTTT.

The V call is TRBV2, the J call TRBJ2-7; D uncertain. The CDR3 has 14 residues. Trimming took off 8 bases at V and 8 bases at J, with 22 bases between the two ends. CDR1 SNHLY and CDR2 FYNNEI come from the germline V gene. The DNA of the CDR3 is TGTGCCAGCCCCCGAGACGCTAGACATCCCAAGCAGTACTTC. As protein: CASPRDARHPKQYF. The full variable domain, rest sourced from reference TRBV2 and TRBJ2-7, is EPEVTQTPSHQVTQMGQEVILRCVPISNHLYFYWYRQILGQKVEFLVSFYNNEISEKSEIFDDQFSVERPDGSNFTLKIRSTKLEDSAMYFCASPRDARHPKQYFGPGTRLTVT.

This clonotype appeared a few times. J is TRBJ2-7 and V is TRBV6-5; 14 bases map to TRBD2. J gave up 6 bases and V 2 bases, and 6 bases lay outside the gene matches. CDR1 is MNHEY and CDR2 is SVGAGI in the germline V gene. The CDR3 loop spans 16 amino acids. The CDR3 DNA follows: TGTGCCAGCAGTTACCGGACTAGCGGGGGGTGGAGCGAGCAGTACTTC. This sequence encodes CASSYRTSGGWSEQYF.

The gene calls are TRBV29-1 and TRBJ2-7; D tentatively reads TRBD1 or TRBD2 (5 bases each). The V and J ends lost 6 bases and 1 base respectively, with 13 bases between them. CDR3 size: 13 residues. Germline V gene lookup returns CDR1 SQVTM and CDR2 ANQGSEA. The CDR3 region is CSVRDPGSYEQYF. The CDR3 region has the DNA TGCAGCGTACGGGACCCAGGTTCCTACGAGCAGTACTTC.

This clonotype occurred a few times. The gene calls are TRBV20-1 and TRBJ2-3; 10 positions agree with TRBD2. The CDR3 spans 18 residues. Looked up from germline, CDR1 is DFQATT and CDR2 is SNEGSKA (reference sequence). The J segment lost 2 bases and the V segment lost 3 bases, leaving 14 bases of the junction unmatched. This CDR3 is CSASPIAGGPGLTDTQYF. The CDR3 DNA follows: TGCAGTGCTAGTCCTATAGCGGGGGGTCCGGGCCTCACAGATACGCAGTATTTT.

The table lists this clonotype with many counts. V gene TRBV4-3 combines with J gene TRBJ1-1; 8 nucleotides match TRBD1. V lost 3 bases to trimming and J lost 5 bases; unmatched junction nucleotides: 2. This CDR3 region has 13 residues. The germline V gene has CDR1 LGHNA and CDR2 YSLEER. CDR3 sequence: CASSQDRDTEAFF. The CDR3, as DNA: TGCGCCAGCAGCCAGGACAGGGATACTGAAGCTTTCTTT.

There are a few counts of this clonotype. The junction does not match germline at one end; this may be a read error. The chain employs TRBV15 and TRBJ1-5; D remains ambiguous. Germline assignment: CDR1 LNHNV and CDR2 YYDKDF (reference sequence). The CDR3 loop spans 16 amino acids. CDR3 DNA sequence: TGTGCCACCAGCAGGGCAGCACGTTATAGCGATCAGCCCCAGCATTTT. It is translated as CATSRAARYSDQPQHF.